These T cell receptor beta chains were read from a single sample in a study of blood T cell repertoires in COVID-19. Sequenced by immunoSEQ multiplex PCR; TCRdb stores in-frame clones only, minus some. Of around 25,000 clones listed, roughly 88% are singletons. Specimen: peripheral blood. These receptors were obtained from a woman aged 45 to 65 with active COVID-19. The CDR3 runs from the conserved cysteine through the conserved F or W. D genes are given only for firm matches. Clone size is stated in some rows and not others, as once, few, many or a class when expanded.

>TRBV7-3|-|TRBJ2-2|-
CASSLDSPGTGELFF
TGTGCCAGCAGCTTAGACTCCCCCGGCACCGGGGAGCTGTTTTTT
>TRBV30|-|TRBJ1-1|once
CAWTIKAGRTEAFF
TGTGCCTGGACGATTAAGGCAGGGCGAACTGAAGCTTTCTTT
>TRBV28|TRBD2|TRBJ2-7|-
CASRGGTNPYEQYF
TGTGCCAGCAGGGGGGGGACTAATCCCTACGAGCAGTACTTC
>TRBV5-1|-|TRBJ2-1|-
CASSLEDSLDEQFF
TGCGCCAGCAGCTTAGAGGATAGCTTGGATGAGCAGTTCTTC
>TRBV7-9|-|TRBJ1-1|-
CASSQRLGGSTEAFF
TGTGCCAGCAGCCAACGTTTGGGCGGGAGCACTGAAGCTTTCTTT
>TRBV2|TRBD1|TRBJ1-5|few
CASSRTGQGQPQHF
TGTGCCAGCAGTAGGACAGGGCAAGGGCAGCCCCAGCATTTT
>TRBV5-4|-|TRBJ1-1|-
CASSLDQGVMNTEAFF
TGTGCCAGCAGCTTGGATCAGGGCGTCATGAACACTGAAGCTTTCTTT
>TRBV19|-|TRBJ1-1|-
CASSETANTEAFF
TGTGCCAGTAGTGAGACAGCGAACACTGAAGCTTTCTTT
>TRBV30|-|TRBJ1-1|-
CAWSVLGTEAFF
TGTGCCTGGAGTGTACTTGGCACTGAAGCTTTCTTT
>TRBV7-9|TRBD1|TRBJ2-7|-
CASSFPGQYYEQYF
TGTGCCAGCAGCTTCCCGGGACAGTACTACGAGCAGTACTTC
>TRBV27|-|TRBJ2-5|medium-sized
CASSLSRHPQETQYF
TGTGCCAGCAGTTTATCGAGACACCCCCAAGAGACCCAGTACTTC
>TRBV7-2|TRBD2|TRBJ2-7|-
CASSFPLRLAGGGEQYF
TGTGCCAGCAGCTTCCCACTCAGACTAGCGGGAGGGGGCGAGCAGTACTTC
>TRBV6-6|TRBD2|TRBJ2-7|once
CASRQASGTNKGQYF
TGTGCCAGCAGGCAGGCTAGCGGGACAAATAAGGGGCAGTACTTC
>TRBV9|TRBD1|TRBJ1-1|-
CASSVRDREELGNTEAFF
TGTGCCAGCAGCGTTAGGGACAGGGAAGAATTAGGGAACACTGAAGCTTTCTTT